This paragraph reports one T cell receptor beta chain. The antigen is undetermined. This specimen comes from a study of PD-1 blockade in classical Hodgkin lymphoma. Overall study findings and caveats: Possibly reflecting disease activity or prior therapy, repertoire differences have causes that remain undefined.

The table came from immunoSEQ multiplex PCR; TCRdb's copy has only in-frame clones and leaves some out. Of around 27,000 clones in the sample, about 89% were seen once. The time point denotes: newly diagnosed, previously untreated cHL patient sample. Investigators isolated CD4+ T cells from thawed PBMCs through magnetic negative selection. The TCR was taken from a human donor with classical Hodgkin lymphoma. The sequencing sample was made of CD4+ T cells from blood.

The CDR3: CAWSAGGDTQYF. Here the CDR3 DNA reads TGTGCCTGGAGTGCCGGAGGAGATACGCAGTATTTT. The chain carries TRBV30 and TRBJ2-3, with D perhaps matching TRBD2 (5 bases). Germline-derived CDR1 and CDR2 are GTSNPN and SVGIG (reference sequence). With 1 base removed from V and 5 bases from J, the gap between germline ends came to 7 bases. The CDR3 contains 12 residues. The variable domain in full, completed from reference TRBV30 and TRBJ2-3, reads SQTIHQWPATLVQPVGSPLSLECTVEGTSNPNLYWYRQAAGRGLQLLFYSVGIGQISSEVPQNLSASRPQDRQFILSSKKLLLSDSGFYLCAWSAGGDTQYFGPGTRLTVL.